Sequencing of this T cell receptor (beta chain) was carried out in a study of cytomegalovirus exposure and HLA in healthy donors. This clone was picked up one time. Sequencing was performed with immunoSEQ multiplex PCR; in TCRdb, only in-frame clones are kept and a portion is missing. Found here are some 250,000 clones, 86% of them singletons; the top ten hold 1% to 1.5%. V lost 0 bases and J 0 bases, leaving 11 bases between the germline ends. This CDR3 has 16 amino acids. In germline, CDR1 is MNHEY, CDR2 SMNVEV (reference sequence). The receptor comes from a woman under 40 in good health and CMV-seropositive. The rearrangement links TRBV27 to TRBJ1-1; perhaps TRBD1 as D (6 bases). Sequencing was performed on PBMCs. CDR3 in DNA: TGTGCCAGCAGTTTATCGAGACAGGTCCTGAACACTGAAGCTTTCTTT. Encoded protein: CASSLSRQVLNTEAFF.